The clone carrying this T cell receptor (beta chain) was observed a handful of times. Antigen unknown. This specimen comes from a study of T-cell memory formation after mild COVID-19. General study results and limits: Several responding clones turned up in pre-infection memory, indicating that cross-reactive memory may have taken part. CD4+ clones that contracted lay mainly in CM and EM; CD8+ ones lay in EMRA.

Per germline, CDR1 DFQATT and CDR2 SNEGSKA (reference sequence). Trimming cost V 6 bases and J 0 bases, with 15 bases left between them. The CDR3 spans 15 residues. TCRdb reprocessed the 5' RACE reads with MiXCR, giving one entry per CDR3 protein. Here the sample spans fewer than 700,000 distinct CDR3 sequences, about a sixth being singletons. Sequenced sample: PBMCs or a T cell subset sorted from them (not recorded which). This receptor was identified in an adult woman who had mild COVID-19 (a few samples of this study predate the infection). Cell type and time point are not known. The V call is TRBV20-1, the J call TRBJ1-5; D is perhaps TRBD1 (5 bases). This CDR3 reads CSAATPGYSNQPQHF. The CDR3 nucleotides read TGCAGTGCCGCCACCCCAGGGTATAGCAATCAGCCCCAGCATTTT.